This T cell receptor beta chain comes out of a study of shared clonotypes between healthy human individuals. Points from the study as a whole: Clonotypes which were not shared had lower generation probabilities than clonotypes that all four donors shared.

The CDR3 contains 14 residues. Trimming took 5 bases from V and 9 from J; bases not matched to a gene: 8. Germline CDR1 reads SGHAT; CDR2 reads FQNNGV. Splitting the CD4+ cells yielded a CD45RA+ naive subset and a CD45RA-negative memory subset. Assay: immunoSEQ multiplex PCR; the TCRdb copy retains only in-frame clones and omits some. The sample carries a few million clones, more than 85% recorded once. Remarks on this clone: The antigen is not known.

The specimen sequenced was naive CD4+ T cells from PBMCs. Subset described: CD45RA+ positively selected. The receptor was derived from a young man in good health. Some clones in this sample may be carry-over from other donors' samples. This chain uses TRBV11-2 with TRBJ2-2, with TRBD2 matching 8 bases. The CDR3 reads CASSLQLAGRELFF. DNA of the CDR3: TGTGCCAGCAGCCTGCAGCTAGCGGGCAGGGAGCTGTTTTTT.